This T cell receptor (beta chain) was profiled in a study of T cell changes during pregnancy in multiple sclerosis. This clone was counted a few times. The method was immunoSEQ multiplex PCR; TCRdb's version includes in-frame clones alone and lacks a portion of them. Of approximately 84,000 clones in the sample, less than 95% were seen once. Unmatched junction bases numbered 1, after V lost 5 bases and J lost 0 bases. Germline V gives CDR1 SGHVS, CDR2 FQNEAQ. The CDR3 runs 15 residues. The sample consisted of peripheral blood, taken in the third trimester of pregnancy. This TCR was recovered from a female donor with multiple sclerosis, enrolled in a pregnancy study. The rearrangement links TRBV7-8 to TRBJ2-5; 12 bases line up with TRBD2. The CDR3 here is CASSRTSGDQETQYF. As DNA, the CDR3 is TGTGCCAGCAGCCGGACTAGCGGGGACCAAGAGACCCAGTACTTC.